This TCR beta chain was sequenced for a study of human T cells and chemical hapten exposure. V shed 6 bases and J shed 6 bases, with 15 bases lying between them. This CDR3 spans 14 amino acids. Germline loops: CDR1 MDHEN, CDR2 SYDVKM. This clonotype occurred a few times. TCRdb analysed the RACE reads with MiXCR anew, one entry per CDR3 protein. The sample lists roughly 110,000 distinct CDR3 sequences, around 10% occurring once. Time point noted: pre-sensitization, week 0. Treatment given: therapeutic diphenylcyclopropenone sensitization with weekly scalp DPC. The specimen was whole blood, collected in connection with sensitization to the hapten diphenylcyclopropenone (DPC). This clonotype was sampled from a woman aged 45-65 years with alopecia areata. Some clones in this sample may be carry-over from other donors' samples. The V call is TRBV28, the J call TRBJ2-4; unclear D gene. In nucleotides, the CDR3 is TGTGCCAGCAGCCCTAGTCAAGGCGGAAACATTCAGTACTTC. Protein: CASSPSQGGNIQYF.